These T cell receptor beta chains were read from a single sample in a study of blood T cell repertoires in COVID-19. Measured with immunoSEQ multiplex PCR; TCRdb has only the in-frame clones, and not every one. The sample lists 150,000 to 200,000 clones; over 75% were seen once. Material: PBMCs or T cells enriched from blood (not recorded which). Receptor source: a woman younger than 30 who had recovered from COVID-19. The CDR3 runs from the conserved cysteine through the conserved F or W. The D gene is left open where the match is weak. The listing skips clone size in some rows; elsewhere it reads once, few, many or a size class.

CASSAGYRELFF	TGTGCCAGCAGCGCGGGGTACCGGGAGCTGTTTTTT	TRBJ2-2	TRBV13	once	-
CASSKLGSGARFNQPQHF	TGTGCCAGCAGCAAGCTGGGTTCAGGGGCACGGTTCAATCAGCCCCAGCATTTT	TRBJ1-5	TRBV21-1	-	-
CASSPNAVQETQYF	TGTGCCAGCAGCCCAAATGCGGTGCAAGAGACCCAGTACTTC	TRBJ2-5	TRBV7-2	-	-
CASSPRGVMNTGELFF	TGTGCCAGCAGCCCCCGGGGAGTGATGAACACCGGGGAGCTGTTTTTT	TRBJ2-2	TRBV7-9	-	-
CASEENTEAFF	TGTGCCTCAGAGGAGAACACTGAAGCTTTCTTT	TRBJ1-1	TRBV28	-	-
CASSFTGTGNTIYF	TGTGCCAGCAGCTTTACAGGGACTGGAAACACCATATATTTT	TRBJ1-3	TRBV5-8	-	-
CAISDGGEGVLGQYF	TGTGCCATCAGTGATGGGGGCGAGGGAGTTTTAGGGCAGTACTTC	TRBJ2-7	TRBV10-3	few	-
CAWSLDITGDYEQYF	TGTGCCTGGAGTCTAGACATAACAGGTGACTACGAGCAGTACTTC	TRBJ2-7	TRBV30	-	-
CASSIVVSPNEKLFF	TGTGCCAGTAGTATAGTAGTTTCCCCGAATGAAAAACTGTTTTTT	TRBJ1-4	TRBV19	-	-
CASSISGSYNSPLHF	TGTGCCAGTAGTATTAGTGGCTCCTATAATTCACCCCTCCACTTT	TRBJ1-6	TRBV19	-	-
CASSLFGGFTSGYTF	TGTGCCAGCAGTTTATTTGGGGGGTTTACCAGTGGCTACACCTTC	TRBJ1-2	TRBV28	-	-
CSVARGAGELFF	TGCAGCGTTGCAAGGGGCGCTGGGGAGCTGTTTTTT	TRBJ2-2	TRBV29-1	-	-
CASKGANSPLHF	TGTGCCAGCAAGGGGGCGAATTCACCCCTCCACTTT	TRBJ1-6	TRBV11-2	-	TRBD1
CASILYSNQPQHF	TGTGCCAGCATTTTATATAGCAATCAGCCCCAGCATTTT	TRBJ1-5	TRBV6-5	-	-
CASSPLQTGGNYGYTF	TGCGCCAGCAGCCCTCTACAGACAGGGGGGAACTATGGCTACACCTTC	TRBJ1-2	TRBV4-1	once	TRBD1
CAWSVAGGHEQYF	TGTGCCTGGAGTGTAGCGGGAGGGCATGAGCAGTACTTC	TRBJ2-7	TRBV30	-	TRBD2